This T cell receptor beta chain emerged from a study of blood T cell repertoires in COVID-19. Overall study: T cells, B-cell-depleted T cells, or PBMCs supplied cDNA or gDNA.

Assay used: immunoSEQ multiplex PCR; TCRdb lists only in-frame clones, some missing. The data contain about 62,000 clones, 88% of them singletons. CDR3 size: 13 residues. Trimming stripped 4 bases from V and 4 bases from J, with 11 bases between. Germline assignment: CDR1 SGHRS and CDR2 YFSETQ. This clonotype originated in a woman between 55 and 75 years old with acute or convalescent COVID-19. Specimen: peripheral blood. This chain joins TRBV5-1 and TRBJ2-5; D may be TRBD1 (5 bases). CDR3 sequence (DNA): TGCGCCAGCAGCCTGGACATCTCAGAGACCCAGTACTTC. Translating it yields CASSLDISETQYF.